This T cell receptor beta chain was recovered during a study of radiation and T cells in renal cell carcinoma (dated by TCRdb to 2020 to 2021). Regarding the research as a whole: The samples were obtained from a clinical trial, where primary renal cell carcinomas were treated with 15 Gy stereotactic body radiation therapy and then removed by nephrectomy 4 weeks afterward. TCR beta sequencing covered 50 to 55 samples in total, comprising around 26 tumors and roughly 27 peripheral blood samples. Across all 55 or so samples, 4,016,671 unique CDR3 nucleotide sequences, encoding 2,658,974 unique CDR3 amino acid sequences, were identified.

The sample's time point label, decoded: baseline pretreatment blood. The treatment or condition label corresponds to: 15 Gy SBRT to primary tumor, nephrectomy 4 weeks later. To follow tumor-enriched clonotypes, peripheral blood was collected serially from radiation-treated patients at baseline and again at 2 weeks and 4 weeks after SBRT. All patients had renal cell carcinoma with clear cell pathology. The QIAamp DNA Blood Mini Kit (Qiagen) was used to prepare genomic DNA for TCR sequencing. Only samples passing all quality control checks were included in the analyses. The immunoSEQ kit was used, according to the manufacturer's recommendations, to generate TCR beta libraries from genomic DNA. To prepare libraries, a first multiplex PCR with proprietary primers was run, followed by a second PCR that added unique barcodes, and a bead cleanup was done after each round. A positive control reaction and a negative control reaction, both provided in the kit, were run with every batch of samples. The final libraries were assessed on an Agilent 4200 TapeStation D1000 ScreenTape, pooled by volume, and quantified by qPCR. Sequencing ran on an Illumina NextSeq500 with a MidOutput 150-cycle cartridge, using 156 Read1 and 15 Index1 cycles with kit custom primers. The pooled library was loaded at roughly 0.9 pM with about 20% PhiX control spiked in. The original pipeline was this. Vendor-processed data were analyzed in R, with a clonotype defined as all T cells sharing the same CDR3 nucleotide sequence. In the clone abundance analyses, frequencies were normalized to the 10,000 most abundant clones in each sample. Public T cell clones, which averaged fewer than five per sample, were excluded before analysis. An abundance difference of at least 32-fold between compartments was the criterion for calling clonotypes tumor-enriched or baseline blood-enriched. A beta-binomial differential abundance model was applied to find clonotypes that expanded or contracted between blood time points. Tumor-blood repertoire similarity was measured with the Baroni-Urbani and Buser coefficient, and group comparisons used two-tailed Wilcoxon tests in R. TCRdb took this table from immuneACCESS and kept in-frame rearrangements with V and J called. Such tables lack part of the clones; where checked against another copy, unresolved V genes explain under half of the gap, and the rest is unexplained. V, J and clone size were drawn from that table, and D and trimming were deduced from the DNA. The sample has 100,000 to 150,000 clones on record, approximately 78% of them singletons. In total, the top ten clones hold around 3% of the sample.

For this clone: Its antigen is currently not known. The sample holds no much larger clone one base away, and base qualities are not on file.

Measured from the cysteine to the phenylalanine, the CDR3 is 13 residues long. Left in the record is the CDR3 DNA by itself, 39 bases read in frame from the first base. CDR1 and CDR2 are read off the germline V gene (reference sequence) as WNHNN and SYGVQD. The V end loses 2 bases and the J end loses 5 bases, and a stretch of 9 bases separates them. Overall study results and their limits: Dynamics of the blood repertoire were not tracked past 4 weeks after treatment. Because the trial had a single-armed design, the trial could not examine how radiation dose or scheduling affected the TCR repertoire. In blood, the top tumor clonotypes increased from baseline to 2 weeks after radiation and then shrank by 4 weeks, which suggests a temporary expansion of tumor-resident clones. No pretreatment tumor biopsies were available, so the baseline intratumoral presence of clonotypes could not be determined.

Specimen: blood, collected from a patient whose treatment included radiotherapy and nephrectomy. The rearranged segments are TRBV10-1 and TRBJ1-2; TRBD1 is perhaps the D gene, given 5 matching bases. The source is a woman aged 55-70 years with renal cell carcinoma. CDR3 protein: CASSEDRSYGYTF. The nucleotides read TGCGCCAGCAGTGAGGACAGATCTTATGGCTACACCTTC.